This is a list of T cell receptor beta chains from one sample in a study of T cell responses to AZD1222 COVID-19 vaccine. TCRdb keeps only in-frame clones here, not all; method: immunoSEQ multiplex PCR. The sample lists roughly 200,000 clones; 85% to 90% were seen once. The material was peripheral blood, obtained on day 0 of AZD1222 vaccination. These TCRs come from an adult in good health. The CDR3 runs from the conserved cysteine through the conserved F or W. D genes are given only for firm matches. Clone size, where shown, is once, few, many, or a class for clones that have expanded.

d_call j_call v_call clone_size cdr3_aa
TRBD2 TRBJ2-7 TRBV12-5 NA CASGLRLADGEQYF
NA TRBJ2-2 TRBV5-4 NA CASRRGADTGELFF
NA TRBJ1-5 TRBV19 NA CASSIGVNQPQHF
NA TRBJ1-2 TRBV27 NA CASSPGRRSGYTF
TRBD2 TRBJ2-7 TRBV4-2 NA CASSDLAGPNYEQYF
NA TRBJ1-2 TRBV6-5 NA CASKLGATYGYTF
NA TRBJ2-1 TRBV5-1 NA CASSFSPTSYNEQFF
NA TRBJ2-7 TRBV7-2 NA CASSLSAPATYEQYF
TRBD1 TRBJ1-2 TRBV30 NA CAWNLGQGIGYTF
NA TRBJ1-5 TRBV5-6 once CASSLAPGWGQPQHF
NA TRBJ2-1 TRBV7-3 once CASSQNGARYNEQFF
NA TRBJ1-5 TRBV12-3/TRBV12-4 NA CASSPGYQPQHF
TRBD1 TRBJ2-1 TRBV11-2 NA CASSLRTGGESYNEQFF
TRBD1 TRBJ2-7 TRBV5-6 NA CASSLDRGRYEQYF
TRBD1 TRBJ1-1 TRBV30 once CAWTLGQGEAFF
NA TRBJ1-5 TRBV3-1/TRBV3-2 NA CASSQEAWGSWPQHF
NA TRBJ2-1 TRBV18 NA CASSPGNEQFF